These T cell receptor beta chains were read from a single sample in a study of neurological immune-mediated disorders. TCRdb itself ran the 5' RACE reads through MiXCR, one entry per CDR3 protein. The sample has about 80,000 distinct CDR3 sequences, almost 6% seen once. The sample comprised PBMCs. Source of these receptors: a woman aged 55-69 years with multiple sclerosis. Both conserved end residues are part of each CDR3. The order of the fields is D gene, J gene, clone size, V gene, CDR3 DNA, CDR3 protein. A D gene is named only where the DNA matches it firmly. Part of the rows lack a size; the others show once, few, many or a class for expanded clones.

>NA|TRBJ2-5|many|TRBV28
TGTGCCAGCAGTTTAATCAGACCGGGCCCGACCCAGTACTTC
CASSLIRPGPTQYF
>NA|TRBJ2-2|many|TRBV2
TGTGCCAGCACCGAGGGGAGGGGGCTGACCGGGGAGCTGTTTTTT
CASTEGRGLTGELFF
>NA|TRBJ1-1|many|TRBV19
TGTGCCAGTAGTTTTCTCGCGGGGAGAGCTTTCTTT
CASSFLAGRAFF
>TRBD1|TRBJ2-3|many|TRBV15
TGTGCCACCAGCAGAGAGGACAGGATCCCAGATACGCAGTATTTT
CATSREDRIPDTQYF
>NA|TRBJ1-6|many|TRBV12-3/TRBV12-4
TGTGCCAGCAGTTTAACTAGGGATTCACCCCTCCACTTT
CASSLTRDSPLHF
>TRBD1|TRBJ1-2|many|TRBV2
TGTGCCAGCAGTCTGGGACAGTACTATGGCTACACCTTC
CASSLGQYYGYTF
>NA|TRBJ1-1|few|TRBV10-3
TGTGCCATCCGAAGCTCGGGGGTGGGTACTGAAGCTTTCTTT
CAIRSSGVGTEAFF
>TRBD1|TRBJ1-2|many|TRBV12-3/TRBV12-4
TGTGCCAGCAGCAAATTAGGGGGCGTGGGTGGCTACACCTTC
CASSKLGGVGGYTF
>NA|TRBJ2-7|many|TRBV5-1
TGCGCCAGCAGAAGTGGGGGGACGGGCTACGAGCAGTACTTC
CASRSGGTGYEQYF
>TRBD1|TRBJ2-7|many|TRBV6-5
TGTGCCAGCAGTCCGCGACAGGGGGCAAGCGAGCAGTACTTC
CASSPRQGASEQYF
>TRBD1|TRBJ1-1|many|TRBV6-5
TGTGCCAGCAGCGCCACCGCAGGGGGAAACACTGAAGCTTTCTTT
CASSATAGGNTEAFF
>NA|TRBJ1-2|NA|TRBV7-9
TGTGCCAGCAGCTTACTAACGACGGGGACCGGGGGCTACACCTTC
CASSLLTTGTGGYTF
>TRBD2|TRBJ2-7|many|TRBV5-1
TGCGCCAGCAGCATGAGGACTAGCGGGGGCCTCTACGAGCAGTACTTC
CASSMRTSGGLYEQYF
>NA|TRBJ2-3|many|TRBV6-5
TGTGCCAGCAGTGCTACAGGGACGATAAGCACAGATACGCAGTATTTT
CASSATGTISTDTQYF
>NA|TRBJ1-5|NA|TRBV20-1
TGCAGTGCTAGGTTTGAATATAGCAATCAGCCCCAGCATTTT
CSARFEYSNQPQHF
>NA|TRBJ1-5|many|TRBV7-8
TGTGCCAGCAGCTTAACGGGGGCAGAACAGCCCCAGCATTTT
CASSLTGAEQPQHF
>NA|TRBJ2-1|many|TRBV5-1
TGCGCCAGCACCACCGATACAGGGAATGAGCAGTTCTTC
CASTTDTGNEQFF
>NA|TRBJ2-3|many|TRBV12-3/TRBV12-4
TGTGCCAGCAAACCCCCAGGGGGGGCAGATACGCAGTATTTT
CASKPPGGADTQYF
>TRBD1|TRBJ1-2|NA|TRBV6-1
TGTGCCAGCAGTGCGACAGGGGGCTTCTATGGCTACACCTTC
CASSATGGFYGYTF
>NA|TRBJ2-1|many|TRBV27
TGTGCCAGCAGGCTAATAGGGCACTACAATGAGCAGTTCTTC
CASRLIGHYNEQFF